These 32 T cell receptor beta chains share one sample of origin, sequenced in a study of T cells after posttransplantation cyclophosphamide. Libraries were prepared by immunoSEQ multiplex PCR; TCRdb keeps only in-frame clonotypes and omits some of them. The sample shows about 32,000 clones, 70% to 90% of them seen only once. The sample comprised PBMCs. These receptors were taken from a woman aged 40 to 50 with a blood cancer, CMV-positive, and with a related stem cell donor.

The V gene is TRBV6-5, the J gene TRBJ2-1, with TRBD2 identical over 16 bases. Per germline, CDR1 MNHEY and CDR2 SVGAGI. The CDR3 has 15 residues. V shed 10 bases and J 4 bases; nucleotides not matched to a gene: 4. CDR3 coding DNA: TGTGCCACCGCGGGACTAGCGGGGGGGTACAATGAGCAGTTCTTC. Translation: CATAGLAGGYNEQFF.

The chain couples TRBV19 to TRBJ2-3, with 8 bases aligning to TRBD1. Losses at the gene ends were 6 bases for V and 3 bases for J; bases not matched to a gene: 11. CDR1 is LNHDA and CDR2 is SQIVND in the germline V gene (reference sequence). The CDR3 length is 16 residues. This chain's CDR3 is CASSHYGQGWTDTQYF. Written as DNA, the CDR3 is TGTGCCAGTAGCCACTATGGACAGGGTTGGACAGATACGCAGTATTTT.

V is TRBV5-1 and J is TRBJ2-7, with TRBD2 as a possible D gene (6 bases). V shed 4 bases and J shed 4 bases, with 15 bases lying between them. CDR3 length: 14 amino acids. Germline V gene data show CDR1 as SGHRS and CDR2 as YFSETQ. The CDR3 protein is CASSPLRSGYEQYF. DNA for the CDR3: TGCGCCAGCAGCCCGCTCCGGAGCGGGTACGAGCAGTACTTC.

The chain couples TRBV28 to TRBJ1-5; tentatively, D is TRBD1 (6 bases). Germline V lookup: CDR1 MDHEN, CDR2 SYDVKM. This CDR3 spans 11 amino acids. Trimming took off 5 bases at V and 10 bases at J, with 9 bases between the two ends. CDR3 protein: CASSRGGPQHF. CDR3 nucleotides: TGTGCCAGCAGTCGGGGGGGCCCCCAGCATTTT.

This chain joins TRBV6-5 and TRBJ2-1; TRBD2 matches 11 bases. With 5 bases clipped from V and 3 bases from J, the junction kept 3 bases outside the gene matches. This CDR3 comprises 15 residues. Germline lookup yields CDR1 MNHEY and CDR2 SVGAGI. The CDR3 DNA is TGTGCCAGCAGTCTGACTAGCGGGGTCTACAATGAGCAGTTCTTC. This codes for CASSLTSGVYNEQFF.

This clone occurred a few times. The V gene is TRBV7-6, the J gene TRBJ1-1, with D unresolved. The CDR3 is 15 amino acids. Looked up from germline, CDR1 is SGHVS and CDR2 is FNYEAQ. The germline V and J ends were trimmed by 1 base and 3 bases, with 12 bases remaining between them. The CDR3 protein is CASSLVRGSDTEAFF. CDR3 DNA: TGTGCCAGCAGCTTAGTCCGGGGAAGTGACACTGAAGCTTTCTTT.

V usage is TRBV6-6 and J usage is TRBJ2-5; 9 nucleotides line up with TRBD1. Germline loops: CDR1 MNHNY, CDR2 SVGAGI (reference sequence). The CDR3 is made up of 16 amino acids. With 7 bases clipped from V and 4 bases from J, the junction kept 13 bases outside the gene matches. For the CDR3, the DNA is TGTGCCAGCATACCCCGACAATCACAGGGGGCAGAGACCCAGTACTTC. It encodes CASIPRQSQGAETQYF.

The chain combines TRBV19 with TRBJ1-5, with TRBD1 matching 9 bases. The J segment lost 0 bases and the V segment lost 2 bases, leaving 11 bases of the junction unmatched. In germline, CDR1 is LNHDA, CDR2 SQIVND (reference sequence). The CDR3 covers 19 residues. CDR3 nucleotides: TGTGCCAGTAGTATAAGCGTAGGACAGGGGCGAGGTAGCAATCAGCCCCAGCATTTT. It is translated as CASSISVGQGRGSNQPQHF.

The chain employs TRBV9 and TRBJ1-5, with no clear D. CDR3 size: 14 residues. Germline assignment: CDR1 SGDLS and CDR2 YYNGEE. Trimming took 0 bases from V and 6 from J, leaving 10 bases between them. In nucleotides, the CDR3 is TGTGCCAGCAGCGTAGCCCGTCTCAGTCAGCCCCAGCATTTT. It specifies CASSVARLSQPQHF.

The rearrangement links TRBV5-8 to TRBJ2-1, with 15 bases matching TRBD2. The CDR3 extends over 19 amino acids. Germline CDR1 and CDR2: SGHTS and YDEGEE. V lost 2 bases, J lost 0 bases, and 6 bases stayed unmatched. CDR3 nucleotides: TGTGCCAGCAGCTTACTGGGACTAGCGGGGGGTAGCTCCTACAATGAGCAGTTCTTC. It specifies CASSLLGLAGGSSYNEQFF.

The chain recombines TRBV7-8 with TRBJ1-1; 7 bases are a match to TRBD1. Losses at the gene ends were 4 bases for V and 0 bases for J; bases not matched to a gene: 5. The germline V gene has CDR1 SGHVS and CDR2 FQNEAQ. This CDR3 contains 15 residues. The chain's CDR3 is CASSSQGTMNTEAFF. The CDR3 nucleotides are TGTGCCAGCAGCTCACAGGGGACCATGAACACTGAAGCTTTCTTT.

The rearrangement uses TRBV5-1 and TRBJ2-7; TRBD1 matches at 7 bases. The CDR3 length is 13 residues. With V trimmed by 7 bases and J by 2 bases, 6 bases remained unmatched. Germline loops: CDR1 SGHRS, CDR2 YFSETQ. This chain's CDR3 is CASYRDRTYEQYF. The CDR3 DNA is TGCGCCAGCTACCGGGACAGAACCTACGAGCAGTACTTC.

The chain employs TRBV5-1 and TRBJ1-2; a possible D gene is TRBD1 (6 bases). The CDR3 extends over 13 amino acids. V lost 1 base and J lost 8, with 12 bases in between. Germline V gene sequence: CDR1 SGHRS, CDR2 YFSETQ. The CDR3 bases are TGCGCCAGCAGCTTGTTCAGGGGCGAAGGCTACACCTTC. It yields the protein CASSLFRGEGYTF. The full variable domain, rest sourced from reference TRBV5-1 and TRBJ1-2, is KAGVTQTPRYLIKTRGQQVTLSCSPISGHRSVSWYQQTPGQGLQFLFEYFSETQRNKGNFPGRFSGRQFSNSRSEMNVSTLELGDSALYLCASSLFRGEGYTFGSGTRLTVV.

For the CDR3, the DNA is TGTGCCAGCAGCCATGGACAGGGGGTTACGAACACTGAAGCTTTCTTT. Translation: CASSHGQGVTNTEAFF. The chain employs TRBV7-9 and TRBJ1-1; TRBD1 matches 10 bases. The V segment lost 5 bases and the J segment 1 base; nucleotides outside the gene matches: 7. CDR3 length: 16 residues. Looked up from germline, CDR1 is SEHNR and CDR2 is FQNEAQ (reference sequence).

This clone appeared a single time. Here the CDR3 reads CASSYASSKEQFF. As DNA, the CDR3 is TGTGCCAGCAGTTATGCTAGCAGTAAGGAGCAGTTCTTC. The chain joins TRBV6-6 to TRBJ2-1; maybe TRBD2 (5 bases). The V gene's germline CDR1 is MNHNY and CDR2 SVGAGI (reference sequence). The CDR3 sequence is 13 residues long. V dropped 3 bases and J dropped 10 bases, with 13 bases sitting between them.

The V call is TRBV7-6, the J call TRBJ1-1; D unclear. CDR1 and CDR2 from the germline V gene are SGHVS and FNYEAQ. CDR3 length: 13 amino acids. Trimming removed 4 bases at V and 4 bases at J, with 10 bases between. For the CDR3, the DNA is TGTGCCAGCAGCTCGGAGATGGGCACTGAAGCTTTCTTT. Translation: CASSSEMGTEAFF.

This clone was counted a single time. The V and J genes are TRBV28 and TRBJ2-2, with D possibly TRBD2 on 5 matching bases. V lost 3 bases to trimming and J lost 6 bases, with 14 bases between them. The V gene's germline CDR1 is MDHEN and CDR2 SYDVKM. The CDR3 loop spans 15 amino acids. CDR3 sequence (DNA): TGTGCCAGCAGTTTTAAGAGGGCGCAGGCCGGGGAGCTGTTTTTT. It codes for CASSFKRAQAGELFF. Full variable domain (remainder filled in from reference TRBV28 and TRBJ2-2): DVKVTQSSRYLVKRTGEKVFLECVQDMDHENMFWYRQDPGLGLRLIYFSYDVKMKEKGDIPEGYSVSREKKERFSLILESASTNQTSMYLCASSFKRAQAGELFFGEGSRLTVL.

In this sample, this clone turned up once. The V and J genes are TRBV2 and TRBJ2-2; the D gene is possibly TRBD2 (6 bases). The germline gives CDR1 SNHLY, CDR2 FYNNEI. CDR3 length: 14 residues. V was shortened by 7 bases and J by 5 bases, with 14 bases between the two germline ends. In DNA form, the CDR3 reads TGTGCCAGCAATGTCGGGGGTCGGACCGGGGAGCTGTTTTTT. Translated, it gives CASNVGGRTGELFF.

V usage is TRBV5-5 and J usage is TRBJ2-3, with TRBD2 identical over 10 bases. CDR1 SGHKS and CDR2 YYEKEE come from the germline V gene (reference sequence). J gave up 3 bases and V 0 bases, and 1 base lay outside the gene matches. The CDR3 consists of 15 residues. The DNA of the CDR3 is TGTGCCAGCAGCTTGGTTAGCGGGGGGACAGATACGCAGTATTTT. This translates into CASSLVSGGTDTQYF.

The chain combines TRBV6-4 with TRBJ1-2, with D possibly matching TRBD1 (5 bases). The CDR3 loop spans 13 amino acids. Looked up from germline, CDR1 is MRHNA and CDR2 is SNTAGT. Trimming pared 6 bases from V and 10 bases from J, leaving 18 bases between. The CDR3 is CASRVRDSVYYTF. Written as DNA, the CDR3 is TGTGCCAGCAGAGTCCGGGACTCCGTGTACTACACCTTC.

V usage is TRBV7-9 and J usage is TRBJ2-2, with TRBD2 matching over 9 bases. Germline CDR1 reads SEHNR; CDR2 reads FQNEAQ (reference sequence). J lost 6 bases, V lost 5 bases, and 4 bases had no gene match. The CDR3 consists of 14 residues. Here the CDR3 reads CASSPGTSSGELFF. The CDR3 DNA is TGTGCCAGCAGCCCCGGGACTAGCTCCGGGGAGCTGTTTTTT.

This rearrangement joins TRBV6-5 to TRBJ2-2, with D uncertain. Trimming removed 6 bases at V and 6 bases at J, with 8 bases between. This CDR3 has 12 residues. CDR1 and CDR2 (germline): MNHEY, SVGAGI. The CDR3 loop reads CASSNFPGELFF. The CDR3 bases are TGTGCCAGCAGCAATTTTCCCGGGGAGCTGTTTTTT.

This clone has a single count. This sequence joins TRBV7-9 and TRBJ2-5; the D gene is possibly TRBD2 (6 bases). V shed 1 base and J shed 5 bases, with 20 bases lying between them. Germline CDR1 and CDR2: SEHNR and FQNEAQ (reference sequence). The CDR3 is 17 amino acids. Here the CDR3 reads CASSLVGGRKGSETQYF. The CDR3 nucleotides read TGTGCCAGCAGCTTAGTGGGGGGACGTAAGGGATCTGAGACCCAGTACTTC.

V and J are TRBV4-1 and TRBJ2-7; 8 bases agree with TRBD2. V gave up 3 bases and J gave up 3 bases; unmatched junction bases: 22. The CDR3 is 20 amino acids. Germline V gene sequence: CDR1 MGHRA, CDR2 YSYEKL. The CDR3 protein is CASSHTPAPITSGVGYEQYF. CDR3 sequence (DNA): TGCGCCAGCAGCCATACCCCCGCCCCCATTACTAGCGGTGTTGGCTACGAGCAGTACTTC.

CDR3 coding DNA: TGTGCCAGCAGCTTTCCGGGACAGCGCACAGATACGCAGTATTTT. It is translated as CASSFPGQRTDTQYF. The chain has TRBV7-9 and TRBJ2-3; TRBD1 aligns across 7 bases. The length of the CDR3 is 15 residues. Trimming took 3 bases from V and 1 from J; bases not matched to a gene: 4. Per germline, CDR1 SEHNR and CDR2 FQNEAQ (reference sequence).

The chain has TRBV28 and TRBJ1-2; TRBD1 agrees at 7 bases. V lost 6 bases and J lost 4; bases outside the gene matches: 5. The CDR3 loop spans 13 amino acids. Germline V CDR1 and CDR2: MDHEN, SYDVKM. The CDR3 DNA reads as TGTGCCAGCAGAATGGGACAGTTCTATGGCTACACCTTC. Its protein product is CASRMGQFYGYTF.

This chain joins TRBV6-5 and TRBJ2-7; TRBD2 matches 8 bases. J lost 3 bases, V lost 5 bases, and 6 bases had no gene match. Looked up from germline, CDR1 is MNHEY and CDR2 is SVGAGI. CDR3 size: 14 residues. The CDR3 nucleotides read TGTGCCAGCAGTGAATGGGCGGGGGGCTACGAGCAGTACTTC. Its translation is CASSEWAGGYEQYF.

CDR3 in amino acids: CASSSAGTGRTGELFF. In nucleotides, the CDR3 is TGTGCCAGCAGCTCCGCCGGGACAGGGCGCACCGGGGAGCTGTTTTTT. The chain links TRBV5-6 to TRBJ2-2; 9 bases match TRBD1. CDR1 and CDR2 from the germline V gene are SGHDT and YYEEEE. The ends lost 3 bases at V and 4 bases at J; junction bases unmatched: 7. The CDR3 has 16 amino acids.

The gene calls are TRBV2 and TRBJ2-6, with 7 bases matching TRBD2. CDR3 size: 18 residues. V lost 4 bases, J lost 0 bases, and 9 bases stayed unmatched. Germline CDR1 is SNHLY and CDR2 is FYNNEI. The CDR3 spells CASSALRGVASGANVLTF. The CDR3 DNA follows: TGTGCCAGCAGTGCGCTTCGGGGGGTCGCCTCTGGGGCCAACGTCCTGACTTTC.

The chain uses TRBV5-6 and TRBJ2-7, with 7 positions matching TRBD1. Germline V gene sequence: CDR1 SGHDT, CDR2 YYEEEE. After removal of 1 base from V and 4 bases from J, the junction contained 5 bases not matched to a gene. The CDR3 loop spans 14 amino acids. The CDR3 protein is CASSLLDRAYEQYF. CDR3 DNA: TGTGCCAGCAGCTTGCTCGACAGGGCGTACGAGCAGTACTTC.

The chain combines TRBV19 with TRBJ1-2; TRBD1 matches at 9 bases. V lost 10 bases and J lost 2; bases outside the gene matches: 14. The V gene's germline CDR1 is LNHDA and CDR2 SQIVND (reference sequence). This CDR3 is 16 amino acids long. CDR3 nucleotides: TGTGCCACCCTAATCCTCACCGGGACAGGGAACTATGGCTACACCTTC. Its protein is CATLILTGTGNYGYTF.

The chain combines TRBV7-8 with TRBJ2-3; 8 bases are a match to TRBD1. Looked up from germline, CDR1 is SGHVS and CDR2 is FQNEAQ. V was clipped by 2 bases and J by 2 bases; unmatched bases: 6. The CDR3 sequence is 16 residues long. The CDR3 DNA sequence: TGTGCCAGCAGCTTATTGGGACAGGCGGTCACAGATACGCAGTATTTT. Translated, it gives CASSLLGQAVTDTQYF.